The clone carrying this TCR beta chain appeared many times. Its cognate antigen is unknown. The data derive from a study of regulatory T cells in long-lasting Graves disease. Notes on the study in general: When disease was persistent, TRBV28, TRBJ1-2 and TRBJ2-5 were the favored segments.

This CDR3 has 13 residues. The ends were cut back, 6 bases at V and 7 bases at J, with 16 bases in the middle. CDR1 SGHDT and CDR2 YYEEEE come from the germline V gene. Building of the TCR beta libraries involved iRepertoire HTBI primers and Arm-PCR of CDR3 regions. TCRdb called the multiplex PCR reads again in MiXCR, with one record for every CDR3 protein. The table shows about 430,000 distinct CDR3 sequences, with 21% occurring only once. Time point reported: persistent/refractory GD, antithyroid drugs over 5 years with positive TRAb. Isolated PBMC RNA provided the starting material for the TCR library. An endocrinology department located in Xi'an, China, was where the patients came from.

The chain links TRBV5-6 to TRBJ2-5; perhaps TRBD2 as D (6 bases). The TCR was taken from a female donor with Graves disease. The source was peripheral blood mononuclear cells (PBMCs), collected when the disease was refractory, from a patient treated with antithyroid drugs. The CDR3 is CASTTSGGRTQYF. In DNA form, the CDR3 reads TGTGCCAGCACAACTTCTGGGGGGAGGACCCAGTACTTC.